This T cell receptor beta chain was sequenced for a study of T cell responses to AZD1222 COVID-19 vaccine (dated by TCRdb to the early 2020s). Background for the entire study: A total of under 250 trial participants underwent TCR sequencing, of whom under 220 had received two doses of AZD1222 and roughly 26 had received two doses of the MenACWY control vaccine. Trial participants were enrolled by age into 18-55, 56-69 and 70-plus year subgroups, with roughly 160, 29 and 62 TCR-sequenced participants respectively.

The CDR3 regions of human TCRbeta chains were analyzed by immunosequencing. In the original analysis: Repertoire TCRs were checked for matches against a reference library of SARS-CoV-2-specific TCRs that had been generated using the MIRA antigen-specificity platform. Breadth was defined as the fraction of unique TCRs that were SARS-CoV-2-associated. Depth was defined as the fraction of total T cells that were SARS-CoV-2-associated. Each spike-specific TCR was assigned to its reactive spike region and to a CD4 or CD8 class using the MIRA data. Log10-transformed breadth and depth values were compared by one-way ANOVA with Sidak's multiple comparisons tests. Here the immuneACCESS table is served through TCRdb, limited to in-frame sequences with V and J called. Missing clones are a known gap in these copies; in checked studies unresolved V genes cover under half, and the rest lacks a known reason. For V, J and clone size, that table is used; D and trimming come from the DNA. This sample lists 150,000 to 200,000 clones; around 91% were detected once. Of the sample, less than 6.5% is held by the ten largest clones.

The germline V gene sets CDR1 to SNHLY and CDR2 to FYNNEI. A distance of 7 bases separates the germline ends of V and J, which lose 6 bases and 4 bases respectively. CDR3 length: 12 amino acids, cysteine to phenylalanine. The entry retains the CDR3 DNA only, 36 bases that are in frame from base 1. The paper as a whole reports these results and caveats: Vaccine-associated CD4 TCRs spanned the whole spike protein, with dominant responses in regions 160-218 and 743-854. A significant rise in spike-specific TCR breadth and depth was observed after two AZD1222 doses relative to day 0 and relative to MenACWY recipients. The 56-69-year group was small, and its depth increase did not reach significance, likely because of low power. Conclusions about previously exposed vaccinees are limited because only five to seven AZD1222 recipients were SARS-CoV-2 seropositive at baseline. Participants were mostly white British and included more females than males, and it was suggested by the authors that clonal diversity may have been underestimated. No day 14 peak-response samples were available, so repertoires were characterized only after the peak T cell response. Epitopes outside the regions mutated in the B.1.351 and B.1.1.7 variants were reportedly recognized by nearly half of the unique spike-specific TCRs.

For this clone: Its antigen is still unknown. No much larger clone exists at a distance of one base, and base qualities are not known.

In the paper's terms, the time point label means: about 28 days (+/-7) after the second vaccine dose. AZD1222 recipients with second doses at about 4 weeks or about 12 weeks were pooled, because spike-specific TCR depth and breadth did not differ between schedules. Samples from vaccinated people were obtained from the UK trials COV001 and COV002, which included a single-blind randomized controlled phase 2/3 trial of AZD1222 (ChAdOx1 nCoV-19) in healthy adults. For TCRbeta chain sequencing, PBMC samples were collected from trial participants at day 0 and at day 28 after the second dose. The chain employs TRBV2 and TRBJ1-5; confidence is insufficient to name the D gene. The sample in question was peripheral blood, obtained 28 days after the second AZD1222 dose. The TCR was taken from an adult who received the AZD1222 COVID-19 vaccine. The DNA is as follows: TGTGCCAGCAGGACGGGGAATCAGCCCCAGCATTTT. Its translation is CASRTGNQPQHF.